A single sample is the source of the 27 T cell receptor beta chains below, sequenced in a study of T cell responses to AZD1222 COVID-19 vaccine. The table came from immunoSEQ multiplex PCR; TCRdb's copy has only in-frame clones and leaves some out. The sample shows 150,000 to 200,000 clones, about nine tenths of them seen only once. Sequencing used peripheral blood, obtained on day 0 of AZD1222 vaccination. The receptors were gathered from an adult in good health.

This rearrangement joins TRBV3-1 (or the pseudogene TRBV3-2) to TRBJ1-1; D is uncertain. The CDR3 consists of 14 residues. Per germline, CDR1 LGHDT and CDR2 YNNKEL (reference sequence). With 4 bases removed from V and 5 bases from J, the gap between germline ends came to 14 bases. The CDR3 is CASSLTAGNTEAFF. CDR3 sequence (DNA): TGTGCCAGCAGCCTCACGGCCGGGAATACTGAAGCTTTCTTT.

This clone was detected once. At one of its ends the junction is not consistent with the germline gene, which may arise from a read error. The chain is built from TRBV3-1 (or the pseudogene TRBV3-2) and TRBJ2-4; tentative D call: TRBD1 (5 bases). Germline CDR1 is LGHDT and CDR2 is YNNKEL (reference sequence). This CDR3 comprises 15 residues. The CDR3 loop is CASSQALEQGWGLNF. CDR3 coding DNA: TGTGCCAGCAGCCAGGCTCTGGAGCAGGGATGGGGTTTGAACTTC.

The CDR3 DNA follows: TGCGCCAGCAGCTTGGAGGGGGGCTGGAACACTGAAGCTTTCTTT. It translates to CASSLEGGWNTEAFF. The genes are TRBV5-1 and TRBJ1-1; possible D gene TRBD1, 6 bases. The CDR3 consists of 15 residues. Germline CDR1 is SGHRS and CDR2 is YFSETQ. Trimming left V 0 bases short and J 1 base short, with 10 bases between.

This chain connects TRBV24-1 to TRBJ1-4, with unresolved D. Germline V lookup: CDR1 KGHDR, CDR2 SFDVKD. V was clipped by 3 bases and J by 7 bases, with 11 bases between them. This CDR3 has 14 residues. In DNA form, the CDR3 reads TGTGCCACCAGTGATACCAGGAGAGGTGAAAAACTGTTTTTT. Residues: CATSDTRRGEKLFF.

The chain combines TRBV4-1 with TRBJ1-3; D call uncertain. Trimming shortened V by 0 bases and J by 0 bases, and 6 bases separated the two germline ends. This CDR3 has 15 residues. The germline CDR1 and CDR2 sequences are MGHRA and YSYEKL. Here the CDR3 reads CASSQEVLSGNTIYF. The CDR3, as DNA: TGCGCCAGCAGCCAAGAGGTCCTCTCTGGAAACACCATATATTTT.

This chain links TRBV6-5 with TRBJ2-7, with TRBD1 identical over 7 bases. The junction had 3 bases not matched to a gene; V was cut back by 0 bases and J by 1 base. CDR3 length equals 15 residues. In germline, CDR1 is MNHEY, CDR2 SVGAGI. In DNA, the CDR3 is TGTGCCAGCAGTTACTCCCGGGACAGATCCTACGAGCAGTACTTC. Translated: CASSYSRDRSYEQYF.

Written as DNA, the CDR3 is TGTGCCAGCAGTTTACAGGGGGTATCTGAAGCTTTCTTT. It is translated as CASSLQGVSEAFF. The chain uses TRBV27 and TRBJ1-1, with 7 bases lining up with TRBD1. The germline CDR1 and CDR2 sequences are MNHEY and SMNVEV (reference sequence). The CDR3 is 13 residues long. V was clipped by 2 bases and J by 6 bases; unmatched bases: 3.

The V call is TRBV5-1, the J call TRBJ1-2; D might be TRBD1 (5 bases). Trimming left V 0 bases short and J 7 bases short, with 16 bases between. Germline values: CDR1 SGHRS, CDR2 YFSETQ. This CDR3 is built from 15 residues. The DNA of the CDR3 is TGCGCCAGCAGCTTGGCCTGGCAGGGAGATGGTGGCTACACCTTC. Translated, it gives CASSLAWQGDGGYTF.

The CDR3 sequence is CSVAESYGYTF. Here the CDR3 DNA reads TGCAGCGTTGCCGAGTCCTATGGCTACACCTTC. The chain recombines TRBV29-1 with TRBJ1-2; D not certain. Trimming left V 4 bases short and J 4 bases short, with 7 bases between. Germline V CDR1 and CDR2: SQVTM, ANQGSEA. The CDR3 contains 11 residues.

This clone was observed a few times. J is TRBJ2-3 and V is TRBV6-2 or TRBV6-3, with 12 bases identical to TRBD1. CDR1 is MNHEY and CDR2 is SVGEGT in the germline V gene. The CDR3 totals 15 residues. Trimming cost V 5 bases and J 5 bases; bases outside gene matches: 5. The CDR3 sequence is CASSPGTGGGDTQYF. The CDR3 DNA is TGTGCCAGCAGTCCAGGGACAGGGGGCGGAGATACGCAGTATTTT.

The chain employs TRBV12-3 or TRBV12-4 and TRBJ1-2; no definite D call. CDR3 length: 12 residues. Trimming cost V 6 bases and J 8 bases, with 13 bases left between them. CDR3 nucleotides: TGTGCCAGCAGCCCGGCCACGGAGGGCTACACCTTC. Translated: CASSPATEGYTF.

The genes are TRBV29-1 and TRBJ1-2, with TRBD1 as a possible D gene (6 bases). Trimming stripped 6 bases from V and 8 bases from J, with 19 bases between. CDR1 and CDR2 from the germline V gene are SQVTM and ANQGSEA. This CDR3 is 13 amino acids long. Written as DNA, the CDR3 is TGCAGCGTCTCTAACAGGGACAACAGCGGCTACACCTTC. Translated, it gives CSVSNRDNSGYTF.

CDR3 sequence: CASSLWPGGADNSPLHF. The CDR3 nucleotides are TGTGCCAGCAGTTTATGGCCAGGGGGCGCCGATAATTCACCCCTCCACTTT. The chain has TRBV27 and TRBJ1-6, with 8 bases lining up with TRBD1. The junction had 7 bases not matched to a gene; V was cut back by 1 base and J by 5 bases. CDR3 length equals 17 residues. CDR1 is MNHEY, CDR2 SMNVEV, per germline (reference sequence).

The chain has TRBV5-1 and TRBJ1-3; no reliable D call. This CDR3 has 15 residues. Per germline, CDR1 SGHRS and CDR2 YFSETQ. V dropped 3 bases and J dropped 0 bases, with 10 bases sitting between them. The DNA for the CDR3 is TGCGCCAGCAGCTCGACACCATCCTCTGGAAACACCATATATTTT. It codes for CASSSTPSSGNTIYF.

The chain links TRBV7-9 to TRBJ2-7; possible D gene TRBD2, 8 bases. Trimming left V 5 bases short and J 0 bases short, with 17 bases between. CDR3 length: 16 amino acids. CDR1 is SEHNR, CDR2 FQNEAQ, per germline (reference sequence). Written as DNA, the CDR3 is TGTGCCAGCAGCCCTATAGCGGGACAGAGCTCCTACGAGCAGTACTTC. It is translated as CASSPIAGQSSYEQYF.

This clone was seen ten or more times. CDR3 sequence (DNA): TGTGCCAGCAGCAGGCCAGGGACGGGTGGCTACACCTTC. This translates into CASSRPGTGGYTF. The rearrangement joins TRBV5-4 to TRBJ1-2; D perhaps matches TRBD1 (5 bases). The CDR3 length is 13 residues. Germline V CDR1 and CDR2: SGHNT, YYREEE (reference sequence). V dropped 4 bases and J dropped 7 bases, with 14 bases sitting between them.

CDR3 loop: CASSLAPGQGFQAFF. The CDR3 nucleotides are TGTGCCAGCAGCTTGGCCCCGGGACAGGGGTTTCAAGCTTTCTTT. The chain couples TRBV7-2 to TRBJ1-1, with 10 positions matching TRBD1. Trimming at V came to 3 bases and at J to 9 bases, leaving 10 bases not matched to a gene. The CDR3 totals 15 residues. Germline V lookup: CDR1 SGHTA, CDR2 FQGNSA.

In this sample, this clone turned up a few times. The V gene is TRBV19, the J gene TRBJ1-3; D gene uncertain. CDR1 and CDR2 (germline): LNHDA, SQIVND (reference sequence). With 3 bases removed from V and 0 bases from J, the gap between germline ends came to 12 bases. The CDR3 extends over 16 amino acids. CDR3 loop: CASSIRYKSSGNTIYF. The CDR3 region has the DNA TGTGCCAGTAGTATTCGTTATAAGAGCTCTGGAAACACCATATATTTT.

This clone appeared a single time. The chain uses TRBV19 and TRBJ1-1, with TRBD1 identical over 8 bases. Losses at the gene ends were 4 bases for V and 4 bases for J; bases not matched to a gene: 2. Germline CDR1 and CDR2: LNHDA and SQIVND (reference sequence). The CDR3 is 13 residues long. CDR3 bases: TGTGCCAGTAGTACCGACAGGGGCACTGAAGCTTTCTTT. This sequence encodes CASSTDRGTEAFF.

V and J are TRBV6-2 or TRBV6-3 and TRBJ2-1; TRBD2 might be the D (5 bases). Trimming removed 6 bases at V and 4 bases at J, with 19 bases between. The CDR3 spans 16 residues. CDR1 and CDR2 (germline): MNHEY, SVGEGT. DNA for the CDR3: TGTGCCAGCAGCCCCCCGAATGGACTGGTTTACAATGAGCAGTTCTTC. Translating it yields CASSPPNGLVYNEQFF.

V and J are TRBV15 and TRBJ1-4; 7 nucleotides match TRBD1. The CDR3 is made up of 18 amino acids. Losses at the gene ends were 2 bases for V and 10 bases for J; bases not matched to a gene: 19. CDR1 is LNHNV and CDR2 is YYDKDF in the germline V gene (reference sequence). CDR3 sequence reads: CATSRPWDSTSRSGKLFF. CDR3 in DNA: TGTGCCACCAGCAGACCCTGGGACAGTACCTCTCGGAGTGGAAAACTGTTTTTT. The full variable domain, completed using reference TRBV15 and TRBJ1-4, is DAMVIQNPRYQVTQFGKPVTLSCSQTLNHNVMYWYQQKSSQAPKLLFHYYDKDFNNEADTPDNFQSRRPNTSFCFLDIRSPGLGDTAMYLCATSRPWDSTSRSGKLFFGSGTQLSVL.

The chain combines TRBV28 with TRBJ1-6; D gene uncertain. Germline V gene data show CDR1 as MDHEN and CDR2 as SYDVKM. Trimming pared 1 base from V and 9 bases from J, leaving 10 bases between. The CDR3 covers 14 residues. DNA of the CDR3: TGTGCCAGCAGTTTATCTGGGTGGGGTTCACCCCTCCACTTT. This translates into CASSLSGWGSPLHF. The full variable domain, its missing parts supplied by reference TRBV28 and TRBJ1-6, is DVKVTQSSRYLVKRTGEKVFLECVQDMDHENMFWYRQDPGLGLRLIYFSYDVKMKEKGDIPEGYSVSREKKERFSLILESASTNQTSMYLCASSLSGWGSPLHFGNGTRLTVT.

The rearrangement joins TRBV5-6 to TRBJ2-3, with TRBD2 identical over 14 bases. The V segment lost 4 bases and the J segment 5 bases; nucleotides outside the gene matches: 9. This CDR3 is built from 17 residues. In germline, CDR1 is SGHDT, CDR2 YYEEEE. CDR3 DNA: TGTGCCAGCAGCGAAACGTGGACTAGCGGGAGGCTAGATACGCAGTATTTT. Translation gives CASSETWTSGRLDTQYF.

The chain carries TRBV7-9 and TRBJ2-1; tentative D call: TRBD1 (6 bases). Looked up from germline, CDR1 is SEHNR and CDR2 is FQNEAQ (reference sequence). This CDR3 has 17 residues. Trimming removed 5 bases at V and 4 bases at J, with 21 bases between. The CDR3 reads CASSSMLTGLTYNEQFF. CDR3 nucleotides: TGTGCCAGCAGCAGCATGCTTACAGGGCTGACTTACAATGAGCAGTTCTTC. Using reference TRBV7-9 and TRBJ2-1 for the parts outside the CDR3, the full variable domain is DTGVSQNPRHKITKRGQNVTFRCDPISEHNRLYWYRQTLGQGPEFLTYFQNEAQLEKSRLLSDRFSAERPKGSFSTLEIQRTEQGDSAMYLCASSSMLTGLTYNEQFFGPGTRLTVL.

CDR3 protein: CASHLAGVGYNEQFF. CDR3 DNA sequence: TGTGCCAGCCACCTAGCGGGAGTAGGTTACAATGAGCAGTTCTTC. The V call is TRBV28, the J call TRBJ2-1, with 10 positions matching TRBD2. The CDR3 is 15 amino acids. Germline V CDR1 and CDR2: MDHEN, SYDVKM. Unmatched junction bases numbered 8, after V lost 8 bases and J lost 4 bases.

CDR3 residues: CATSRVPGGVGYTF. CDR3 nucleotides: TGTGCCACCAGCAGAGTCCCAGGGGGCGTTGGCTACACCTTC. The chain recombines TRBV15 with TRBJ1-2; TRBD1 matches 8 bases. The CDR3 totals 14 residues. J lost 7 bases, V lost 1 base, and 5 bases had no gene match. CDR1 and CDR2 (germline): LNHNV, YYDKDF (reference sequence).

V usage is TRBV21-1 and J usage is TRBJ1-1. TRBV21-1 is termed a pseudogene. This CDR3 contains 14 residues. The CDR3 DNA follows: TGTGCCAGCACTAGGGGGGCTGGGGACACTGAAGCTTTCTTT. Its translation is CASTRGAGDTEAFF.